This record concerns one T cell receptor beta chain sequence. This entry belongs to a study of blood T cell repertoires in COVID-19. Study overall: COVID-19 samples, acute and convalescent, were from the United States, Italy and Spain.

J was trimmed by 7 bases and V by 0 bases; bases with no gene match: 4. The germline CDR1 and CDR2 sequences are SGHNT and YYREEE (reference sequence). The CDR3 is 15 amino acids. Assay used: immunoSEQ multiplex PCR; TCRdb lists only in-frame clones, some missing. The sample lists 150,000 or so clones; over 65% were seen once. The sequenced material came from PBMCs or T cells enriched from blood (not recorded which). The receptor was derived from a woman aged 45-59 years who had recovered from COVID-19. The chain employs TRBV5-4 and TRBJ1-6, with 7 bases matching TRBD1. The CDR3 loop is CASSLEGGLNSPLHF. The CDR3 region has the DNA TGTGCCAGCAGCTTGGAAGGGGGCCTAAATTCACCCCTCCACTTT.